These 30 T cell receptor beta chains came from one sample sequenced in a study of T-cell reconstitution after alpha-beta-depleted transplantation in children. Construction of the TCRbeta library involved unique molecular identifiers. TCRdb called the PCR reads again in MiXCR, with one record for every CDR3 protein. The sample has about 500,000 distinct CDR3 sequences, 32% seen once; the top ten hold around 2.4%. The material sequenced was PBMCs from the stem cell graft donor, taken from the stem cell graft. The receptors were sampled from a human donor who donated a stem cell graft to a child with aplastic anemia.

The V and J genes are TRBV7-2 and TRBJ2-3, with a possible D match to TRBD1 (5 bases). From germline, CDR1 is SGHTA and CDR2 FQGNSA. With 1 base removed from V and 4 bases from J, the gap between germline ends came to 12 bases. This CDR3 region has 15 residues. For the CDR3, the DNA is TGTGCCAGCAGCTTAGAGGGGCGTAGGGCAGATACGCAGTATTTT. Translation: CASSLEGRRADTQYF.

J is TRBJ2-1 and V is TRBV18; the D is unclear. V gave up 10 bases and J gave up 0 bases, with 16 bases separating them. The CDR3 runs to 15 residues. CDR1 is KGHSH and CDR2 is LQKENI in the germline V gene. The CDR3 DNA reads TGTGCCACTGGCCCTTCCCCGAGCTCCTACAATGAGCAGTTCTTC. This gives the protein CATGPSPSSYNEQFF.

The chain recombines TRBV7-9 with TRBJ1-4; 7 bases map to TRBD1. Germline CDR1 SEHNR, CDR2 FQNEAQ (reference sequence). This CDR3 region has 14 residues. V shed 5 bases and J 7 bases; nucleotides not matched to a gene: 7. CDR3: CASSRQGGVEKLFF. The CDR3 bases are TGTGCCAGCAGCCGACAGGGAGGTGTTGAAAAACTGTTTTTT.

The chain links TRBV6-2 or TRBV6-3 to TRBJ2-5, with 8 bases identical to TRBD1. V dropped 6 bases and J dropped 2; count of bases not matched to a gene: 14. Looked up from germline, CDR1 is MNHEY and CDR2 is SVGEGT. The CDR3 length is 17 residues. CDR3 nucleotide sequence: TGTGCCAGCAGCTGGGCACCGGGACAGGATCCGCAAGAGACCCAGTACTTC. It is translated as CASSWAPGQDPQETQYF.

This clonotype was seen only a few times. V is TRBV12-3 or TRBV12-4 and J is TRBJ2-1, with 9 bases lining up with TRBD2. The CDR3 is made up of 15 amino acids. Trimming at V came to 2 bases and at J to 8 bases, leaving 7 bases not matched to a gene. DNA for the CDR3: TGTGCCAGCAGTTTACAAGCGGGAGGTCCACATGAGCAGTTCTTC. Protein: CASSLQAGGPHEQFF.

The chain combines TRBV28 with TRBJ1-5; D is undetermined. The CDR3 spans 15 residues. Trimming cost V 3 bases and J 9 bases, with 18 bases left between them. Germline V CDR1 and CDR2: MDHEN, SYDVKM. CDR3 sequence: CASSLGRRQVGPQHF. As DNA, the CDR3 is TGTGCCAGCAGTTTGGGCAGGCGGCAGGTGGGGCCCCAGCATTTT.

On this clonotype: The junction differs from germline at one of its ends, possibly a read error. The J gene is TRBJ2-5, the V gene TRBV4-2; the D gene is possibly TRBD2 (6 bases). The CDR3 runs 15 residues. The germline CDR1 and CDR2 sequences are LGHNA and YNFKEQ. CDR3 in amino acids: CASSKDRAGGETQYF. The CDR3, as DNA: TGTGCCAGCAGCAAAGATCGAGCGGGTGGAGAGACCCAGTACTTC.

The gene calls are TRBV29-1 and TRBJ1-1; a weak D match, TRBD1 (5 bases). Germline lookup yields CDR1 SQVTM and CDR2 ANQGSEA. CDR3 length: 15 residues. The V and J ends lost 7 bases and 0 bases respectively, with 18 bases between them. The DNA of the CDR3 is TGCAGCGCCAACCCCGGGGCAGGAATGAACACTGAAGCTTTCTTT. Protein product: CSANPGAGMNTEAFF.

This clonotype has a handful of counts. This rearrangement joins TRBV12-3 or TRBV12-4 to TRBJ2-1; D might be TRBD2 (6 bases). V lost 8 bases, J lost 8 bases, and 16 bases lay in between. This CDR3 is 13 amino acids long. This chain's CDR3 is CASHIGTRDEQFF. The CDR3 nucleotides read TGTGCCAGCCACATCGGGACTCGCGATGAGCAGTTCTTC.

V gene TRBV29-1 combines with J gene TRBJ2-1; no reliable D call. The V end lost 1 base, the J end lost 8 bases, and 9 bases lay between the germline ends. Germline V CDR1 and CDR2: SQVTM, ANQGSEA. The CDR3 runs 12 residues. CDR3 in DNA: TGCAGCGTTGAAGGGGAATGGGATGAGCAGTTCTTC. It encodes CSVEGEWDEQFF.

The chain joins TRBV4-3 to TRBJ2-2; tentatively, D is TRBD2 (6 bases). V lost 1 base and J lost 7, with 16 bases in between. Per germline, CDR1 LGHNA and CDR2 YSLEER. This CDR3 spans 16 amino acids. In nucleotides, the CDR3 is TGCGCCAGCAGCCAAGCAGGGCGGGGAGACGGCGGGGAGCTGTTTTTT. This encodes CASSQAGRGDGGELFF.

Ten or more counts support this clonotype. The rearrangement joins TRBV4-3 to TRBJ1-2; 9 bases line up with TRBD1. The V gene's germline CDR1 is LGHNA and CDR2 YSLEER. The junction had 12 bases not matched to a gene; V was cut back by 8 bases and J by 5 bases. There are 15 residues in the CDR3. CDR3 amino acids: CASGPGGQGAYGYTF. The DNA of the CDR3 is TGCGCCAGCGGCCCGGGGGGACAGGGAGCGTATGGCTACACCTTC.

This clonotype came up a few times. The V gene is TRBV12-3 or TRBV12-4, the J gene TRBJ1-2; 8 positions agree with TRBD1. There are 16 residues in the CDR3. V lost 6 bases, J lost 4 bases, and 13 bases stayed unmatched. The CDR3 DNA sequence: TGTGCCAGCAGCTCGGCCCAAACAGGGGGTGCCTATGGCTACACCTTC. It translates to CASSSAQTGGAYGYTF.

This clonotype was observed a handful of times. CDR3 DNA: TGTGCCACCAGCGAACGAGCCCCCGGGGGGCTTGGCAATCAGCCCCAGCATTTT. Its translation is CATSERAPGGLGNQPQHF. The rearrangement links TRBV15 to TRBJ1-5; tentatively, D is TRBD1 (6 bases). Germline values: CDR1 LNHNV, CDR2 YYDKDF (reference sequence). Trimming took off 5 bases at V and 2 bases at J, with 22 bases between the two ends. The CDR3 has 18 residues.

The chain combines TRBV27 with TRBJ1-2, with TRBD1 as a possible D gene (5 bases). The V end lost 2 bases, the J end lost 0 bases, and 10 bases lay between the germline ends. The CDR3 contains 15 residues. The V gene's germline CDR1 is MNHEY and CDR2 SMNVEV (reference sequence). The CDR3: CASSLTGRPNYGYTF. CDR3 nucleotides: TGTGCCAGCAGTTTAACGGGGCGACCTAACTATGGCTACACCTTC.

The rearrangement uses TRBV7-8 and TRBJ2-7, with TRBD2 matching 10 bases. Looked up from germline, CDR1 is SGHVS and CDR2 is FQNEAQ. V was clipped by 1 base and J by 1 base; unmatched bases: 4. The CDR3 length is 16 residues. Here the CDR3 reads CASSLDWTSGSYEQYV. The CDR3 bases are TGTGCCAGCAGCTTAGATTGGACTAGCGGTTCCTACGAGCAGTACGTC.

This clonotype was seen a handful of times. The chain joins TRBV5-1 to TRBJ2-3, with 7 bases aligning to TRBD2. The CDR3 consists of 18 residues. Losses at the gene ends were 1 base for V and 4 bases for J; bases not matched to a gene: 15. Germline values: CDR1 SGHRS, CDR2 YFSETQ. The CDR3 protein is CASSLFLAETLFADTQYF. CDR3 coding DNA: TGCGCCAGCAGCTTGTTTCTAGCGGAGACTTTATTCGCAGATACGCAGTATTTT.

The chain carries TRBV29-1 and TRBJ1-2, with D tentatively TRBD1 (6 bases). CDR1 SQVTM and CDR2 ANQGSEA come from the germline V gene. Between the trimmed V and J ends, which lost 0 bases and 4 bases, there was a span of 15 bases. The CDR3 length is 15 residues. The DNA of the CDR3 is TGCAGCGTTGAAGATATGGGGGGCGCAGGCTATGGCTACACCTTC. Amino acid sequence: CSVEDMGGAGYGYTF.

There are a few counts of this clonotype. The chain links TRBV6-1 to TRBJ1-2; D possibly corresponds to TRBD1 (5 bases). The CDR3 has 14 residues. The ends were cut back, 6 bases at V and 8 bases at J, with 19 bases in the middle. Germline V lookup: CDR1 MNHNS, CDR2 SASEGT. The DNA of the CDR3 is TGTGCCAGCAGCTCCGGACAAAACCACCACGGCTACACCTTC. Translation: CASSSGQNHHGYTF.

This clonotype was seen only a few times. The chain carries TRBV29-1 and TRBJ2-3; D not resolved. The V gene lost 5 bases and the J gene lost 0 bases, with 15 bases spanning the gap. The CDR3 length is 15 residues. CDR1 and CDR2 (germline): SQVTM, ANQGSEA. The CDR3 sequence is CSVLWLDPSTDTQYF. In nucleotides, the CDR3 is TGCAGCGTTCTGTGGCTAGACCCTAGCACAGATACGCAGTATTTT.

The table lists this clonotype with a few counts. The V and J genes are TRBV12-3 or TRBV12-4 and TRBJ1-1; 8 bases map to TRBD1. The length of the CDR3 is 14 residues. V lost 7 bases to trimming and J lost 7 bases; unmatched junction nucleotides: 11. Written as DNA, the CDR3 is TGTGCCAGCATTTTTTCGGACAGGGTAGGTGAAGCTTTCTTT. Translating it yields CASIFSDRVGEAFF.

V is TRBV29-1 and J is TRBJ1-5; D remains unclear. The CDR3 is made up of 14 amino acids. The germline CDR1 and CDR2 sequences are SQVTM and ANQGSEA. The ends were cut back, 4 bases at V and 0 bases at J, with 10 bases in the middle. CDR3 nucleotides: TGCAGCGTTGCCCCTTTGGATAGCAATCAGCCCCAGCATTTT. Translation gives CSVAPLDSNQPQHF.

The chain uses TRBV7-6 and TRBJ2-2, with D possibly TRBD1 on 5 matching bases. The CDR3 has 16 residues. V was cut by 0 bases and J by 1 base, with 9 bases left in between. The germline gives CDR1 SGHVS, CDR2 FNYEAQ. The CDR3 bases are TGTGCCAGCAGCTTAGCGGGGCACTTGAACACCGGGGAGCTGTTTTTT. It encodes CASSLAGHLNTGELFF.

This chain uses TRBV6-2 or TRBV6-3 with TRBJ1-5; the D gene is possibly TRBD1 (6 bases). V was pared by 6 bases and J by 6 bases, with 18 bases between. The CDR3 runs to 15 residues. Germline V gene sequence: CDR1 MNHEY, CDR2 SVGEGT. CDR3 residues: CASRTGTNVFQPQHF. DNA of the CDR3: TGTGCCAGCAGGACCGGGACAAACGTTTTTCAGCCCCAGCATTTT.

This clonotype showed up just a few times. The J gene is TRBJ1-2, the V gene TRBV18; no definite D call. Germline values: CDR1 KGHSH, CDR2 LQKENI. V lost 2 bases and J 4 bases, leaving 14 bases between the germline ends. This CDR3 is built from 15 residues. The CDR3 nucleotides read TGTGCCAGCTCACCATCACCGGGAAACTCCTATGGCTACACCTTC. This encodes CASSPSPGNSYGYTF.

The chain uses TRBV9 and TRBJ1-2; a weak D match, TRBD1 (5 bases). Trimming pared 3 bases from V and 8 bases from J, leaving 20 bases between. Germline lookup yields CDR1 SGDLS and CDR2 YYNGEE. This CDR3 comprises 15 residues. CDR3 in amino acids: CASSDRDGYLWGYTF. The CDR3 region has the DNA TGTGCCAGCAGCGACCGGGACGGCTATCTTTGGGGCTACACCTTC.

Note on this clonotype: The junction and the germline gene differ at one end; a read error may be behind it. The V call is TRBV7-8, the J call TRBJ2-1; possible D gene TRBD2, 6 bases. There are 15 residues in the CDR3. In germline, CDR1 is SGHVS, CDR2 FQNEAQ. The CDR3 DNA follows: TGTGCCAGCAGCTTAGGTAGCGGAGCAAACAATGAGCACTTCTTC. As protein: CASSLGSGANNEHFF.

CDR3 region: CASMVGGFSYNEQFF. The CDR3 coding sequence is TGTGCCAGCATGGTCGGCGGATTCTCCTACAATGAGCAGTTCTTC. The V gene is TRBV6-1, the J gene TRBJ2-1; D gene uncertain. Germline lookup yields CDR1 MNHNS and CDR2 SASEGT. The CDR3 runs to 15 residues. V was shortened by 7 bases and J by 0 bases, with 13 bases between the two germline ends.

This CDR3 reads CASTQRVADTQYF. CDR3 in DNA: TGTGCCAGCACCCAACGGGTTGCAGATACGCAGTATTTT. The gene calls are TRBV7-2 and TRBJ2-3; D not certain. This CDR3 is built from 13 residues. V lost 7 bases, J lost 4 bases, and 12 bases lay in between. In germline, CDR1 is SGHTA, CDR2 FQGNSA.

This clonotype was counted only a few times. The V gene is TRBV29-1, the J gene TRBJ1-1, with D possibly TRBD1 on 5 matching bases. V lost 7 bases and J 1 base, leaving 13 bases between the germline ends. The germline CDR1 and CDR2 sequences are SQVTM and ANQGSEA. The CDR3 contains 13 residues. CDR3 region: CSGLNRWNTEAFF. Here the CDR3 DNA reads TGCAGCGGACTGAACAGGTGGAACACTGAAGCTTTCTTT.